This TCR beta chain was identified in a study of blood T cell repertoires in COVID-19. Clones were read by immunoSEQ multiplex PCR, and TCRdb kept only the in-frame ones, dropping some. The sample consists of 400,000 to 450,000 clones, 85% to 90% of them appearing once. The CDR3 spans 12 residues. Germline-derived CDR1 and CDR2 are MDHEN and SYDVKM. This clone was seen a single time. Sequencing was carried out using PBMCs or T cells enriched from blood (not recorded which). The chain links TRBV28 to TRBJ1-5; no clear D gene. The receptor comes from a man younger than 40 who had recovered from COVID-19. The DNA of the CDR3 is TGTGCGGTATCGCGGGCCCTCCAGCCCCAGCATTTT. Translating it yields CAVSRALQPQHF. Filled out from reference TRBV28 and TRBJ1-5, the complete variable domain reads DVKVTQSSRYLVKRTGEKVFLECVQDMDHENMFWYRQDPGLGLRLIYFSYDVKMKEKGDIPEGYSVSREKKERFSLILESASTNQTSMYLCAVSRALQPQHFGDGTRLSIL.